The source of this T cell receptor (beta chain) is a study of blood T cell repertoires in COVID-19. Study-level background: The United States, Italy and Spain were the sources of the acute and convalescent COVID-19 samples. PBMCs, B-cell-depleted T cells, or T cells were the source of the cDNA or gDNA that made up the material.

Germline V gene lookup returns CDR1 MDHEN and CDR2 SYDVKM. The CDR3 runs to 15 residues. V lost 5 bases and J lost 7, with 20 bases in between. Source study methods: Amplification with reference gene primers provided the estimates of nucleated cell counts. Measured with immunoSEQ multiplex PCR; TCRdb has only the in-frame clones, and not every one. V, J and clone size reflect that table, while D and trimming were determined from the DNA. Here the sample spans hundreds of thousands of clones, 83% being singletons. This chain uses TRBV28 with TRBJ2-5; possible D gene TRBD1, 6 bases. This sequence originates from a woman between 45 and 65 years old who had recovered from COVID-19. The sequencing sample was made of peripheral blood. The CDR3 loop reads CASSHGTRPLGTQYF. CDR3 bases: TGTGCCAGCAGTCATGGGACAAGACCTTTGGGGACCCAGTACTTC.